This TCR beta chain appears in the sequencing data of a study of blood T cell repertoires in COVID-19. Overall study context: Sources were T cells, B-cell-depleted T cells, or PBMCs; the material itself was cDNA or gDNA.

From germline, CDR1 is SGHTA and CDR2 FQGNSA. This CDR3 comprises 16 residues. V lost 4 bases and J 2 bases, leaving 16 bases between the germline ends. Patients of the Seattle cohort, enrolled during active infection, were followed longitudinally. In the original workflow: The authors estimated nucleated cell counts from reference gene primer amplification. This table comes from immunoSEQ multiplex PCR, and its TCRdb copy is limited to in-frame clones, with some not included. That table gives V, J and clone size, and the DNA gave D and trimming. The table lists about 300,000 clones, around 85% of them singletons.

This chain connects TRBV7-2 to TRBJ2-3, with D possibly TRBD2 on 5 matching bases. Sequencing was carried out using peripheral blood. This TCR was sampled from a human donor with COVID-19, enrolled during active disease. The donor label of this sample is uncertain. CDR3 residues: CASSSRTGLNTDTQYF. CDR3 coding DNA: TGTGCCAGCAGCTCGAGGACTGGTCTAAACACAGATACGCAGTATTTT.